What follows is one T cell receptor (beta chain) and its context. The data originate from a study of T cell clonotyping in hematopoietic cell transplantation. This CDR3 has 18 amino acids. With 3 bases clipped from V and 4 bases from J, the junction kept 15 bases outside the gene matches. The germline V gene has CDR1 MNHNS and CDR2 SASEGT. Repertoires were generated with immunoSEQ multiplex PCR, while TCRdb's copy carries only in-frame clones and drops some. This table holds 15,000 to 20,000 clones, more than 60% found once. The rearrangement uses TRBV6-1 and TRBJ1-5, with TRBD1 matching over 7 bases. The clonotype was recovered from a man in his fifties or sixties in good health. Some clones in this sample may be carry-over from other donors' samples. Material for sequencing was peripheral blood mononuclear cells. In nucleotides, the CDR3 is TGTGCCAGCAGTGACAGACAGGGAGGCTTTGATGGGAATCAGCCCCAGCATTTT. Translation gives CASSDRQGGFDGNQPQHF.